This T cell receptor beta chain was observed in a study of blood T cell repertoires in COVID-19. In the study overall: Collection of acute and convalescent COVID-19 samples took place in the United States, Italy and Spain. T cells, B-cell-depleted T cells, or PBMCs provided the cDNA or gDNA that served as material.

V was shortened by 4 bases and J by 5 bases, with 17 bases between the two germline ends. The CDR3 totals 14 residues. The V gene's germline CDR1 is GTSNPN and CDR2 SVGIG (reference sequence). How the authors handled the data: Reference gene primer amplification yielded estimated nucleated cell counts. Clones were sequenced by immunoSEQ multiplex PCR, and TCRdb holds only the in-frame ones, with some missing. D and trimming come from the DNA, and the V and J calls and clone size come from that table. The sample consists of roughly 80,000 clones, about 91% of them appearing once. V gene TRBV30 combines with J gene TRBJ1-1; D might be TRBD1 (6 bases). This TCR was sampled from a woman of 80 years or more with acute or convalescent COVID-19. Sequenced material: peripheral blood. CDR3 loop: CAWTVEGGRTEAFF. The CDR3 nucleotides are TGTGCCTGGACTGTGGAGGGGGGGAGGACTGAAGCTTTCTTT.